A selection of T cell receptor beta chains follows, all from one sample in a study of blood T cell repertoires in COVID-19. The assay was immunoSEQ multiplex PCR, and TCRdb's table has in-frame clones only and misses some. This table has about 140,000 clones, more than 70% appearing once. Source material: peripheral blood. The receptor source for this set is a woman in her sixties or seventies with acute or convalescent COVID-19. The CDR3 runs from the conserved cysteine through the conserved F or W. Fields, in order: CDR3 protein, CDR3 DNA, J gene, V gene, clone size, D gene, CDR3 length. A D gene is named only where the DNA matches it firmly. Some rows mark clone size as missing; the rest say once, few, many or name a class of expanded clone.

cdr3_aa: CASSPLGVDRLTSYEQYF; cdr3_nt: TGTGCCAGCAGCCCCCTGGGGGTCGACAGGCTGACCTCCTACGAGCAGTACTTC; j_call: TRBJ2-7; v_call: TRBV7-8; clone_size: .; d_call: .; cdr3_length: 18
cdr3_aa: CASSYPRGGRTEAFF; cdr3_nt: TGTGCCAGCAGTTACCCGCGGGGGGGGAGGACTGAAGCTTTCTTT; j_call: TRBJ1-1; v_call: TRBV6-2/TRBV6-3; clone_size: .; d_call: .; cdr3_length: 15
cdr3_aa: CASSLVRLQYEQYF; cdr3_nt: TGTGCCAGCAGCTTGGTTCGACTCCAATACGAGCAGTACTTC; j_call: TRBJ2-7; v_call: TRBV5-6; clone_size: once; d_call: .; cdr3_length: 14
cdr3_aa: CASSLDQGATGEQFF; cdr3_nt: TGCGCCAGCAGCTTGGATCAGGGGGCAACGGGTGAGCAGTTCTTC; j_call: TRBJ2-1; v_call: TRBV5-1; clone_size: .; d_call: TRBD1; cdr3_length: 15
cdr3_aa: CASSPDRPGDEQFF; cdr3_nt: TGCGCCAGCAGCCCGGACAGGCCGGGCGATGAGCAGTTCTTC; j_call: TRBJ2-1; v_call: TRBV5-1; clone_size: .; d_call: TRBD1; cdr3_length: 14
cdr3_aa: CASSVQGGTEAFF; cdr3_nt: TGTGCCAGCAGCGTTCAAGGGGGCACTGAAGCTTTCTTT; j_call: TRBJ1-1; v_call: TRBV2; clone_size: once; d_call: .; cdr3_length: 13
cdr3_aa: CASSSSLAGLEQFF; cdr3_nt: TGTGCCAGCAGCTCCTCCCTAGCGGGGCTTGAGCAGTTCTTC; j_call: TRBJ2-1; v_call: TRBV7-2; clone_size: .; d_call: TRBD2; cdr3_length: 14
cdr3_aa: CASSLGLAGGIFYNEQFF; cdr3_nt: TGTGCCAGCAGCCTGGGACTAGCGGGGGGGATTTTCTACAATGAGCAGTTCTTC; j_call: TRBJ2-1; v_call: TRBV5-8; clone_size: .; d_call: TRBD2; cdr3_length: 18
cdr3_aa: CASRTRGSNSPLHF; cdr3_nt: TGTGCCAGCAGGACCAGGGGGAGTAATTCACCCCTCCACTTT; j_call: TRBJ1-6; v_call: TRBV11-3; clone_size: few; d_call: TRBD1; cdr3_length: 14
cdr3_aa: CASSLTGTPGGILTDTQYF; cdr3_nt: TGTGCCAGCAGCCTGACCGGGACCCCAGGGGGGATCCTCACAGATACGCAGTATTTT; j_call: TRBJ2-3; v_call: TRBV14; clone_size: .; d_call: .; cdr3_length: 19
cdr3_aa: CASSDAGEQYF; cdr3_nt: TGTGCCAGCAGTGACGCGGGCGAGCAGTACTTC; j_call: TRBJ2-7; v_call: TRBV6-4; clone_size: .; d_call: .; cdr3_length: 11
cdr3_aa: CASSQYRGDGANVLTF; cdr3_nt: TGTGCCAGCAGTCAGTACAGGGGAGATGGGGCCAACGTCCTGACTTTC; j_call: TRBJ2-6; v_call: TRBV28; clone_size: .; d_call: TRBD1; cdr3_length: 16